The 20 T cell receptor beta chains below all came from one sample that was sequenced in a study of CD8 T cells in ankylosing spondylitis. Broader study findings: One TCR beta motif, made up of under ten highly homologous variants, appeared characteristic of ankylosing spondylitis blood.

A single record per CDR3 protein comes from TCRdb applying MiXCR to the 5' RACE reads. In the table there are 450,000 or so distinct CDR3 sequences, 25% to 30% of which are singletons. These receptors have no identified antigens. The specimen sequenced was blood, either unsorted or a sorted T cell fraction (not recorded which). These receptors originate from a male donor with ankylosing spondylitis.

V gene TRBV30 combines with J gene TRBJ1-6; a weak D match, TRBD1 (6 bases). Germline CDR1 reads GTSNPN; CDR2 reads SVGIG (reference sequence). The V end lost 4 bases, the J end lost 10 bases, and 20 bases lay between the germline ends. CDR3 length equals 15 residues. The CDR3 DNA reads as TGTGCCTGGAAACCCCCCATAGGGGGAACATCACCCCTCCACTTT. Amino acids: CAWKPPIGGTSPLHF.

This clonotype was observed a handful of times. The rearrangement uses TRBV20-1 and TRBJ2-3, with 7 positions matching TRBD2. The CDR3 is made up of 16 amino acids. Trimming at V came to 3 bases and at J to 3 bases, leaving 12 bases not matched to a gene. Germline-derived CDR1 and CDR2 are DFQATT and SNEGSKA (reference sequence). The CDR3 spells CSASGRRESATDTQYF. CDR3 coding DNA: TGCAGTGCTAGTGGCAGGCGGGAGAGTGCAACAGATACGCAGTATTTT.

This clonotype was counted a few times. The chain links TRBV24-1 to TRBJ2-3; 9 nucleotides agree with TRBD2. V lost 4 bases, J lost 4 bases, and 11 bases stayed unmatched. In germline, CDR1 is KGHDR, CDR2 SFDVKD. CDR3 length equals 17 residues. The CDR3 coding sequence is TGTGCCACCAGTGACTCATGGGTAGCGGGAGAGGCAGATACGCAGTATTTT. Encoded protein: CATSDSWVAGEADTQYF.

This clonotype was seen more than once but under ten times. This chain connects TRBV5-1 to TRBJ1-3; D is unclear. V was clipped by 1 base and J by 0 bases, with 17 bases between them. The CDR3 length is 18 residues. CDR1 SGHRS and CDR2 YFSETQ come from the germline V gene. The CDR3 region has the DNA TGCGCCAGCAGCTTGAGTGGGGAGAGGACCTCCTCTGGAAACACCATATATTTT. This gives the protein CASSLSGERTSSGNTIYF.

This clonotype appeared a few times. The V call is TRBV12-3 or TRBV12-4, the J call TRBJ2-3; TRBD2 agrees at 11 bases. V was clipped by 6 bases and J by 5 bases; unmatched bases: 4. The CDR3 runs to 14 residues. For the CDR3, the DNA is TGTGCCAGCAGACCCGGACTAGCGGGAGATACGCAGTATTTT. Its translation is CASRPGLAGDTQYF.

The CDR3 DNA reads TGTGCCAGCAGCTTAGGGGGCCACTACTCTGGGGCCAACGTCCTGACTTTC. Protein: CASSLGGHYSGANVLTF. This chain uses TRBV7-8 with TRBJ2-6; D perhaps matches TRBD1 (5 bases). Per germline, CDR1 SGHVS and CDR2 FQNEAQ. V shed 1 base and J shed 0 bases, with 10 bases lying between them. The CDR3 consists of 17 residues. The full variable domain, in which reference TRBV7-8 and TRBJ2-6 provide the parts outside the CDR3, is GAGVSQSPRYKVAKRGQDVALRCDPISGHVSLFWYQQALGQGPEFLTYFQNEAQLDKSGLPSDRFFAERPEGSVSTLKIQRTQQEDSAVYLCASSLGGHYSGANVLTFGAGSRLTVL.

This clonotype has more than one count but fewer than ten. This sequence joins TRBV20-1 and TRBJ2-1; 8 bases are shared with TRBD2. Germline trimming cut 5 bases from V and 7 bases from J; bases unmatched to any gene: 16. Germline V gene sequence: CDR1 DFQATT, CDR2 SNEGSKA (reference sequence). The length of the CDR3 is 16 residues. The CDR3 sequence: CSASPKRERDRNEQFF. For the CDR3, the DNA is TGCAGTGCTTCCCCCAAGCGGGAGCGAGATCGGAATGAGCAGTTCTTC.

V gene TRBV4-1 combines with J gene TRBJ2-3, with TRBD2 matching over 14 bases. The germline CDR1 and CDR2 sequences are MGHRA and YSYEKL. This CDR3 region has 19 residues. Losses at the gene ends were 3 bases for V and 1 base for J; bases not matched to a gene: 9. The CDR3: CASSHGGLAGGRGTDTQYF. For the CDR3, the DNA is TGCGCCAGCAGCCATGGAGGACTAGCGGGAGGTCGGGGCACAGATACGCAGTATTTT.

The count of this clonotype is one. The chain carries TRBV10-2 and TRBJ2-5; D may be TRBD2 (6 bases). The CDR3 has 13 amino acids. V lost 7 bases to trimming and J lost 10 bases, with 19 bases between them. Germline lookup yields CDR1 WSHSY and CDR2 SAAADI. The CDR3 bases are TGCGCCAGCACCCGAGGAGGGCCTTTGGACCAGTACTTC. Translating gives CASTRGGPLDQYF.

CDR3 nucleotides: TGCAGTGCTGACCTGATTGGGGGCTCGATGGCTTTCTTT. Its translation: CSADLIGGSMAFF. V gene TRBV20-1 combines with J gene TRBJ1-1, with D perhaps matching TRBD1 (6 bases). The CDR3 is 13 residues long. With 5 bases removed from V and 11 bases from J, the gap between germline ends came to 21 bases. Germline V gene lookup returns CDR1 DFQATT and CDR2 SNEGSKA (reference sequence).

This clonotype was detected only a few times. This chain joins TRBV7-2 and TRBJ2-7, with TRBD2 matching over 7 bases. In germline, CDR1 is SGHTA, CDR2 FQGNSA. The junction had 4 bases not matched to a gene; V was cut back by 1 base and J by 1 base. There are 15 residues in the CDR3. In DNA, the CDR3 is TGTGCCAGCAGCTTAGGCGGGAGCCGATCCTACGAGCAGTACTTC. Translation gives CASSLGGSRSYEQYF.

This rearrangement joins TRBV5-6 to TRBJ1-2; TRBD1 might be the D (6 bases). The length of the CDR3 is 17 residues. Trimming removed 4 bases from V and 5 bases from J, with 24 bases in between. CDR1 is SGHDT and CDR2 is YYEEEE in the germline V gene. The CDR3 coding sequence is TGTGCCAGCAGCCCGAGGCTACAGGGAGGTCTAGGGTATGGCTACACCTTC. Its protein product is CASSPRLQGGLGYGYTF.

The chain recombines TRBV2 with TRBJ2-5; D is uncertain. Germline CDR1 and CDR2: SNHLY and FYNNEI. The ends were cut back, 7 bases at V and 7 bases at J, with 19 bases in the middle. The CDR3 sequence is 14 residues long. CDR3 nucleotides: TGTGCCAGCACCCCCTACACCCGAAGTGGGACCCAGTACTTC. Amino acids: CASTPYTRSGTQYF.

This chain connects TRBV9 to TRBJ2-1; TRBD2 might be the D (5 bases). CDR3 size: 13 residues. V lost 0 bases and J 6 bases, leaving 7 bases between the germline ends. The germline gives CDR1 SGDLS, CDR2 YYNGEE. CDR3 coding DNA: TGTGCCAGCAGCGTAGCGAGGGCCAATGAGCAGTTCTTC. Translating gives CASSVARANEQFF. Full variable domain (remainder filled in from reference TRBV9 and TRBJ2-1): DSGVTQTPKHLITATGQRVTLRCSPRSGDLSVYWYQQSLDQGLQFLIQYYNGEERAKGNILERFSAQQFPDLHSELNLSSLELGDSALYFCASSVARANEQFFGPGTRLTVL.

This rearrangement joins TRBV5-1 to TRBJ2-2; 9 bases map to TRBD2. J lost 5 bases, V lost 3 bases, and 5 bases had no gene match. CDR3 length equals 15 residues. Germline loops: CDR1 SGHRS, CDR2 YFSETQ. The chain's CDR3 is CASSWGTSRTGELFF. The CDR3 coding sequence is TGCGCCAGCAGCTGGGGGACTAGCAGGACCGGGGAGCTGTTTTTT.

The V call is TRBV5-4, the J call TRBJ1-3, with TRBD1 as a possible D gene (6 bases). The V gene's germline CDR1 is SGHNT and CDR2 YYREEE (reference sequence). Trimming took 0 bases from V and 4 from J, leaving 11 bases between them. The CDR3 is 15 amino acids. Here the CDR3 DNA reads TGTGCCAGCAGCTTGGCCGGGGGCAGGGGAAACACCATATATTTT. This codes for CASSLAGGRGNTIYF. The full variable domain, completed using reference TRBV5-4 and TRBJ1-3, is ETGVTQSPTHLIKTRGQQVTLRCSSQSGHNTVSWYQQALGQGPQFIFQYYREEENGRGNFPPRFSGLQFPNYSSELNVNALELDDSALYLCASSLAGGRGNTIYFGEGSWLTVV.

CDR3 DNA sequence: TGTGCCAGCAGTCCGCCCGACTGGAACAATGAGCAGTTCTTC. Its protein product is CASSPPDWNNEQFF. The J gene is TRBJ2-1, the V gene TRBV12-3 or TRBV12-4; D remains unclear. Trimming left V 5 bases short and J 5 bases short, with 13 bases between. The CDR3 runs to 14 residues.

The rearrangement uses TRBV4-1 and TRBJ1-1, with D hard to call. This CDR3 comprises 14 residues. Germline loops: CDR1 MGHRA, CDR2 YSYEKL. The V end was cut by 0 bases, the J end by 7 bases, with 12 bases between. The chain's CDR3 is CASSQEQLLGEAFF. Written as DNA, the CDR3 is TGCGCCAGCAGCCAAGAACAGCTCCTAGGTGAAGCTTTCTTT.

The V gene is TRBV6-1, the J gene TRBJ2-1; D might be TRBD1 or TRBD2, each matching 5 bases. The CDR3 totals 14 residues. Looked up from germline, CDR1 is MNHNS and CDR2 is SASEGT. The V end was cut by 3 bases, the J end by 6 bases, with 12 bases between. The CDR3 reads CASSEQGPLNEQFF. CDR3 coding DNA: TGTGCCAGCAGTGAGCAGGGACCTCTCAATGAGCAGTTCTTC.

The V gene is TRBV11-3, the J gene TRBJ2-7; 12 bases line up with TRBD2. Germline trimming cut 5 bases from V and 7 bases from J; bases unmatched to any gene: 6. The length of the CDR3 is 14 residues. Germline loops: CDR1 SGHNT, CDR2 YENEEA. The CDR3 sequence: CASSTGLAGDEQYF. In nucleotides, the CDR3 is TGTGCCAGCAGCACGGGACTAGCGGGCGATGAGCAGTACTTC.